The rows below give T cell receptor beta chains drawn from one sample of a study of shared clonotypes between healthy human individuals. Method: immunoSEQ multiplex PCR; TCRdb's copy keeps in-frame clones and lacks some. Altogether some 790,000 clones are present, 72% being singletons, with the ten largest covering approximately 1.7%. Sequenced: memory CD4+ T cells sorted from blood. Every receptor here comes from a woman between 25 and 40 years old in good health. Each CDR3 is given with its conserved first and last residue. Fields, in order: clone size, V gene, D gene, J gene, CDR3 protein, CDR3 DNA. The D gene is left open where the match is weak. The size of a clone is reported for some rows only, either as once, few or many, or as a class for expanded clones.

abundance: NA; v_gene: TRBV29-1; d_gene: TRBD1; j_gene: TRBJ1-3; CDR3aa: CSVDGDRGHLGNTIYF; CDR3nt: TGCAGCGTTGACGGGGACAGGGGGCATCTCGGAAACACCATATATTTT
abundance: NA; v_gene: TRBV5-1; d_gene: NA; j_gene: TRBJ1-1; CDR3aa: CASSQFGEAFF; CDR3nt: TGCGCCAGCTCACAATTCGGAGAAGCTTTCTTT
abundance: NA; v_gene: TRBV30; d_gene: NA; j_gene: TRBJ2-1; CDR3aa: CAWSRAGAYNEQFF; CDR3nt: TGTGCCTGGAGTAGAGCGGGTGCTTACAATGAGCAGTTCTTC
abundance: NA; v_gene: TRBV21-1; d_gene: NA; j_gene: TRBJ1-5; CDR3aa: CASRKGVMAAVRTSNQPQHF; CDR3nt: TGTGCCAGCAGAAAAGGAGTTATGGCGGCAGTTAGAACTAGCAATCAGCCCCAGCATTTT
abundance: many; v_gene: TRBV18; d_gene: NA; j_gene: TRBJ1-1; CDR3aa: CASSPSIWGDNTEAFF; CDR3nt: TGTGCCAGCTCACCATCCATATGGGGTGACAACACTGAAGCTTTCTTT
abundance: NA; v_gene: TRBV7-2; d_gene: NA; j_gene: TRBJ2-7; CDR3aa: CASSLAWGEQYF; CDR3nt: TGTGCCAGCAGCTTGGCCTGGGGGGAGCAGTACTTC
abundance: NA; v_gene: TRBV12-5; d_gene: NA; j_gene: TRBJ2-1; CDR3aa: CASGLVLPDRPSREQFF; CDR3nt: TGTGCTAGTGGTTTGGTACTCCCCGACCGGCCTAGTAGGGAGCAGTTCTTC
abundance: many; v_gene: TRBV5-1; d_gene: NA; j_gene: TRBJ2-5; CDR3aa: CASSTLGGLETQYF; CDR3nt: TGCGCCAGCAGCACGTTGGGGGGATTAGAGACCCAGTACTTC
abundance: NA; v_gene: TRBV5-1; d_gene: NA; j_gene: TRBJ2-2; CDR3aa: CASSPTSPPGELFF; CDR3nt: TGCGCCAGCAGTCCCACTAGTCCCCCCGGGGAGCTGTTTTTT
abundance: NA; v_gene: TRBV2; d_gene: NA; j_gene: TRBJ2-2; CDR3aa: CGGGRRTGELFF; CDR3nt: TGTGGTGGGGGGCGCCGGACCGGGGAGCTGTTTTTT
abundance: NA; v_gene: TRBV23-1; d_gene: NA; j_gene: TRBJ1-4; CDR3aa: CASSQAQINEKLFF; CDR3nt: TGCGCCAGCAGTCAAGCACAGATTAATGAAAAACTGTTTTTT
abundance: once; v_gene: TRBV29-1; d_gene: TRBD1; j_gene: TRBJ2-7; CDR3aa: CSALGTGGYEQYF; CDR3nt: TGCAGCGCGCTCGGGACAGGGGGTTACGAGCAGTACTTC
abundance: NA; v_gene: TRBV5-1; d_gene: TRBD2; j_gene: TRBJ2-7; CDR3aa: CASSLGTSGRNEQYF; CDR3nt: TGCGCCAGCAGCTTGGGGACTAGCGGGAGAAACGAGCAGTACTTC
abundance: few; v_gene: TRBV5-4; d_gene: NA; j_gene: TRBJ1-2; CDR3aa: CASSPGGTNYGYTF; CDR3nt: TGTGCCAGCAGCCCTGGGGGGACTAACTATGGCTACACCTTC
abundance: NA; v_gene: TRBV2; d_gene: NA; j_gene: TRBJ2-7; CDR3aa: CASSEGFSHEQYF; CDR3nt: TGTGCCAGCAGTGAAGGGTTTAGCCACGAGCAGTACTTC
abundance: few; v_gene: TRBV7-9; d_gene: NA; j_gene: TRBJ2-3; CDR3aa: CASSLNQGLDKQYF; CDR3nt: TGTGCCAGCAGCTTAAATCAGGGTTTGGATAAGCAGTATTTT
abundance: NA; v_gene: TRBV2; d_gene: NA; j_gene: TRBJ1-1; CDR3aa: CASRYRDHEAFF; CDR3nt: TGTGCCAGCAGGTACAGAGATCATGAAGCTTTCTTT
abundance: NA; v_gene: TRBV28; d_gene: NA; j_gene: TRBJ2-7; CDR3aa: CASSSGASSYEQYF; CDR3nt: TGTGCCAGCAGTTCGGGGGCAAGCTCCTACGAGCAGTACTTC
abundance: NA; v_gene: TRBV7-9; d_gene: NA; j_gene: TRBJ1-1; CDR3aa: CASSLGSGGLSTEAFF; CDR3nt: TGTGCCAGCAGCTTAGGGTCTGGTGGATTAAGCACTGAAGCTTTCTTT
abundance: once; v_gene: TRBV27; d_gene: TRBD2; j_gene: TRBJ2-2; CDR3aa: CASSKLAGRNTGELFF; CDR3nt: TGTGCCAGCAGTAAACTAGCGGGGCGGAACACCGGGGAGCTGTTTTTT
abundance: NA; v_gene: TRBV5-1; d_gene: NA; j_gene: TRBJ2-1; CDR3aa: CASSLVILGPSSYNEQFF; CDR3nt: TGCGCCAGCAGCTTGGTGATTTTGGGTCCGAGCTCCTACAATGAGCAGTTCTTC
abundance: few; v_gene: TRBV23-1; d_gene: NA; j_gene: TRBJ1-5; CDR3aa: CASSRSGQPQHF; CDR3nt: TGCGCCAGCAGTCGTAGCGGTCAGCCCCAGCATTTT
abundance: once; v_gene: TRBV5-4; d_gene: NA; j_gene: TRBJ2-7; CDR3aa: CASSLILRARRNEQYF; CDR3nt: TGTGCCAGCAGCTTAATTCTCCGGGCCAGGAGGAACGAGCAGTACTTC
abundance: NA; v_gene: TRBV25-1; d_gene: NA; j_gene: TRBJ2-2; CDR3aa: CASSGLTGELFF; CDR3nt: TGTGCCAGCAGTGGGCTCACCGGGGAGCTGTTTTTT
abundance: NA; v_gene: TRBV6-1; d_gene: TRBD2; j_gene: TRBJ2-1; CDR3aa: CATKERGGPYNEQFF; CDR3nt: TGTGCCACCAAGGAGCGGGGGGGACCCTACAATGAGCAGTTCTTC
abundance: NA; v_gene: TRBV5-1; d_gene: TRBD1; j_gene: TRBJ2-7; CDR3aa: CASSEGQPYEQYF; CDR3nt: TGCGCCAGCAGCGAGGGACAGCCCTACGAGCAGTACTTC
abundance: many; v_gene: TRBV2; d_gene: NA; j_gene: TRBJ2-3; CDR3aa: CASSTQGGSTDTQYF; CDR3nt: TGTGCCAGCAGTACACAGGGAGGGAGCACAGATACGCAGTATTTT
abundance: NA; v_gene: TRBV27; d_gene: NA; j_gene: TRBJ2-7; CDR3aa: CASSRDRPYEQYF; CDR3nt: TGTGCCAGCAGCCGCGACAGGCCCTACGAGCAGTACTTC
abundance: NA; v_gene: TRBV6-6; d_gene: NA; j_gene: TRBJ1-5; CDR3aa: CASSWQGVSNQPQHF; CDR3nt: TGTGCCAGCAGTTGGCAGGGAGTTAGCAATCAGCCCCAGCATTTT
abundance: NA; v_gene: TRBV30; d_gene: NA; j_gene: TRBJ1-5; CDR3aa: CAWSADRRWPQHF; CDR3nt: TGTGCCTGGAGTGCAGACAGGCGGTGGCCCCAGCATTTT
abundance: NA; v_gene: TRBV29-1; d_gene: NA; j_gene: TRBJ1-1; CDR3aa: CSVAVQRSVEAFF; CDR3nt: TGCAGCGTTGCCGTCCAGCGCTCGGTTGAAGCTTTCTTT
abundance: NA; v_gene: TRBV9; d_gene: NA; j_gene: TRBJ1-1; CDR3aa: CAWGGGTEAFF; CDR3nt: TGTGCCTGGGGAGGGGGCACTGAAGCTTTCTTT
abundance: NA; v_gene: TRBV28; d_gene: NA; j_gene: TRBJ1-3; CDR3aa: CASSDYAGNTIYF; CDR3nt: TGTGCCAGCAGTGACTACGCTGGAAACACCATATATTTT
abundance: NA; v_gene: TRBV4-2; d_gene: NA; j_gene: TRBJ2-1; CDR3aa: CASSQGGLINNEQFF; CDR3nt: TGTGCCAGCAGCCAAGGGGGACTCATAAACAATGAGCAGTTCTTC
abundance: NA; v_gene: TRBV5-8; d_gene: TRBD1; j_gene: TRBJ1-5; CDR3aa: CASSSLDREGQPQHF; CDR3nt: TGTGCCAGCAGCTCACTGGACAGGGAGGGTCAGCCCCAGCATTTT
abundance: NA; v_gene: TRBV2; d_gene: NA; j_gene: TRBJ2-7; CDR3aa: CASKGGVSYEQYF; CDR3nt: TGTGCCAGCAAAGGTGGGGTCTCCTACGAGCAGTACTTC